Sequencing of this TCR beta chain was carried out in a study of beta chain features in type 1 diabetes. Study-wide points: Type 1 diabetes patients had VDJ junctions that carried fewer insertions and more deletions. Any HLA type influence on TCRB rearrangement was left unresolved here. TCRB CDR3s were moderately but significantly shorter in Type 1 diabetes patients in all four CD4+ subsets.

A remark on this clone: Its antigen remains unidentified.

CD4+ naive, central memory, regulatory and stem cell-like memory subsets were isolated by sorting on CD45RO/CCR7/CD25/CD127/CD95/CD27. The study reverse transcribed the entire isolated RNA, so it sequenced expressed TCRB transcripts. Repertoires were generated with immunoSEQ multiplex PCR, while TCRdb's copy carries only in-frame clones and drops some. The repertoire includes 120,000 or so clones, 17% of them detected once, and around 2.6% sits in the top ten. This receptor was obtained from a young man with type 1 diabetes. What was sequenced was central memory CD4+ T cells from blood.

The CDR3 DNA follows: TGCGCCAGCAGCCATCCCGGGAACACTGAAGCTTTCTTT. It specifies CASSHPGNTEAFF. The chain combines TRBV4-3 with TRBJ1-1; D is unclear. Trimming removed 3 bases at V and 1 base at J, with 6 bases between. CDR3 size: 13 residues. Germline V gives CDR1 LGHNA, CDR2 YSLEER.